Listed below are T cell receptor beta chains from one sample, sequenced in a study of shared clonotypes between healthy human individuals. TCRdb's copy holds only in-frame clones and misses some; the assay was immunoSEQ multiplex PCR. Counted here are fewer than 550,000 clones, nearly 80% occurring once; the ten biggest clones make up around 12%. The sequenced material came from PBMCs. All receptors derive from a woman in her forties in good health. Some clones in this sample may be carry-over from other donors' samples. CDR3s include the opening cysteine and the closing phenylalanine or tryptophan. A D gene is named only where the DNA matches it firmly. The size entry is marked missing in some rows and otherwise reads once, few, many or a size class.

cdr3_aa cdr3_nt d_call j_call clone_size v_call
CASSYGDATNEKLFF TGTGCCAGCAGTTACGGAGATGCAACTAATGAAAAACTGTTTTTT - TRBJ1-4 - TRBV6-5
CASSTGTGGWETQYF TGTGCCAGTAGTACTGGGACAGGGGGGTGGGAGACCCAGTACTTC TRBD1 TRBJ2-5 - TRBV19
CSVIEGARGELFF TGCAGCGTTATCGAGGGGGCGCGCGGGGAGCTGTTTTTT TRBD1 TRBJ2-2 few TRBV29-1
CASNAGSSGNTIYF TGTGCCAGCAACGCAGGTAGCTCTGGAAACACCATATATTTT - TRBJ1-3 few TRBV6-6
CASSSQGANPNEQFF TGTGCCAGTAGTTCACAGGGGGCGAATCCCAATGAGCAGTTCTTC TRBD1 TRBJ2-1 - TRBV19
CASRGTSGSPDEQFF TGCGCCAGCAGGGGAACTAGCGGGAGTCCTGATGAGCAGTTCTTC TRBD2 TRBJ2-1 - TRBV5-1
CASSSTGDVGTEAFF TGTGCCAGCAGCTCGACAGGGGATGTAGGCACTGAAGCTTTCTTT TRBD1 TRBJ1-1 - TRBV7-2
CASSLRANTEAFF TGTGCCAGCAGCTTACGAGCGAACACTGAAGCTTTCTTT - TRBJ1-1 - TRBV13
CASSRLRDNYGYTF TGTGCCAGCAGTCGGCTCAGGGATAACTATGGCTACACCTTC - TRBJ1-2 - TRBV28
CSVEARSYNEQFF TGCAGCGTTGAGGCCAGGTCCTACAATGAGCAGTTCTTC - TRBJ2-1 - TRBV29-1
CASSLRAGGRTDTQYF TGTGCCAGCAGCCTAAGAGCGGGAGGGAGGACAGATACGCAGTATTTT TRBD2 TRBJ2-3 - TRBV9
CASSARGGQEQYF TGTGCCAGCAGCGCCCGCGGGGGGCAGGAGCAGTACTTC TRBD2 TRBJ2-7 - TRBV7-2
CASRSPSYEQYF TGTGCCAGCAGGTCCCCCTCGTACGAGCAGTACTTC - TRBJ2-7 - TRBV28
CASGRNTGSGQFF TGTGCCAGCGGCAGAAATACAGGGTCTGGGCAGTTCTTC - TRBJ2-1 - TRBV9
CASSDDTGPETQYF TGTGCCAGCAGTGATGATACAGGGCCAGAGACCCAGTACTTC - TRBJ2-5 - TRBV25-1
CASSLSGTGDPYEQYF TGTGCCAGCAGCCTATCCGGGACAGGGGACCCCTACGAGCAGTACTTC TRBD1 TRBJ2-7 few TRBV7-2
CASKSRSGGPSYEQYF TGTGCCAGCAAGAGCCGGAGCGGAGGACCCTCCTACGAGCAGTACTTC - TRBJ2-7 once TRBV28
CAITSGDGQGTYGYTF TGTGCCATCACCTCCGGGGACGGGCAGGGCACTTATGGCTACACCTTC - TRBJ1-2 - TRBV10-3
CASSKEGQVETQYF TGTGCCAGCAGCAAAGAGGGACAAGTAGAGACCCAGTACTTC - TRBJ2-5 - TRBV21-1
CASSRVRAGAQSEQYF TGTGCCAGCAGCCGCGTTCGGGCGGGAGCCCAAAGCGAGCAGTACTTC TRBD2 TRBJ2-7 - TRBV7-3
CASSPPSGTQETQYF TGTGCCAGCTCACCCCCCTCCGGGACGCAAGAGACCCAGTACTTC - TRBJ2-5 - TRBV18
CSAGSGGGTGELFF TGCAGCGCCGGGTCAGGGGGCGGTACCGGGGAGCTGTTTTTT TRBD1 TRBJ2-2 once TRBV29-1
CASRVEGDYNEQFF TGTGCCAGCAGGGTGGAGGGGGACTACAATGAGCAGTTCTTC - TRBJ2-1 - TRBV19
CASSLAGAENIQYF TGTGCCAGCAGCCTGGCCGGAGCGGAAAACATTCAGTACTTC - TRBJ2-4 - TRBV5-4
CASSQGQDEQYF TGTGCCAGCTCGCAAGGACAGGACGAGCAGTACTTC TRBD1 TRBJ2-7 once TRBV18
CASNHPSVVTGPDDNEQFF TGTGCCAGCAATCACCCTTCAGTCGTCACGGGACCCGACGACAATGAGCAGTTCTTC - TRBJ2-1 once TRBV5-6
CASSVTGDRYEQYF TGTGCCAGCAGTGTAACAGGGGACCGCTACGAGCAGTACTTC TRBD1 TRBJ2-7 - TRBV25-1
CATTVQDPRGETQYF TGTGCCACGACTGTACAGGACCCAAGGGGAGAGACCCAGTACTTC - TRBJ2-5 - TRBV6-5
CASSWGGSPLHF TGTGCCAGCAGCTGGGGGGGTTCACCCCTCCACTTT - TRBJ1-6 - TRBV6-1
CASSFTDTYYEQYF TGTGCCAGCAGTTTTACGGACACCTATTACGAGCAGTACTTC - TRBJ2-7 - TRBV28
CASSPGSTDTQYF TGTGCCAGCTCACCAGGTAGCACAGATACGCAGTATTTT - TRBJ2-3 - TRBV18